This T cell receptor beta chain is from a study of T cells in localized non-small cell lung cancer. Study-wide findings and caveats: Appearing in adjacent lung were a median about 60 of the top 100 tumor clones. Uninvolved neighboring lung showed the greatest T cell clonality, exceeding tumor.

In this sample, this clone turned up once. Its antigen is not identified. Clones were sequenced by immunoSEQ multiplex PCR, and TCRdb holds only the in-frame ones, with some missing. The sample has roughly 20,000 clones, 70% to 90% seen once. With 0 bases removed from V and 3 bases from J, the gap between germline ends came to 10 bases. Germline V lookup: CDR1 SGHRS, CDR2 YFSETQ. This CDR3 contains 14 residues. The TCR sequence derives from a male donor aged 60 or over with stage II lung adenocarcinoma. Sequenced material: peripheral blood mononuclear cells, taken before any cancer treatment. J is TRBJ2-7 and V is TRBV5-1, with D possibly TRBD2 on 5 matching bases. The CDR3 region has the DNA TGCGCCAGCAGCTTGGTGTACGGGGACTACGAGCAGTACTTC. Translated, it gives CASSLVYGDYEQYF. Together with reference TRBV5-1 and TRBJ2-7, the CDR3 gives the full variable domain: KAGVTQTPRYLIKTRGQQVTLSCSPISGHRSVSWYQQTPGQGLQFLFEYFSETQRNKGNFPGRFSGRQFSNSRSEMNVSTLELGDSALYLCASSLVYGDYEQYFGPGTRLTVT.